This T cell receptor beta chain is drawn from a study of T cells in Graves' hyperthyroidism and ophthalmopathy. Trimming removed 7 bases at V and 5 bases at J, with 8 bases between. This CDR3 contains 11 residues. CDR1 MDHEN and CDR2 SYDVKM come from the germline V gene. This clonotype was observed a handful of times. What was amplified from RNA transcripts were TCR beta CDR3 regions. A first-round RT-PCR of the TCR CDR3 used the HTBI primer set. TCRdb fed the multiplex PCR reads into MiXCR, producing one record per CDR3 protein. The sample contains roughly 560,000 distinct CDR3 sequences, roughly 15% of which appear only once.

The material sequenced was blood. The gene calls are TRBV28 and TRBJ2-5; no firm D call. The source is a middle-aged woman with Graves' ophthalmopathy. This CDR3 reads CASKSAETQYF. The CDR3 nucleotides are TGTGCCAGCAAATCGGCTGAGACCCAGTACTTC.